What follows are 5 T cell receptor beta chains derived from one specimen sequenced in a study of blood T cell repertoires in COVID-19. Sequenced by immunoSEQ multiplex PCR; TCRdb stores in-frame clones only, minus some. The table has approximately 160,000 clones, 84% seen once. The sample was peripheral blood. Every receptor here comes from a woman aged 45-59 years in a cohort sampled during active or convalescent COVID-19.

The CDR3 bases are TGTGCCAGCAGGGCGGCAGGGGGAAATTCACCCCTCCACTTT. This gives the protein CASRAAGGNSPLHF. V gene TRBV3-1 (or the pseudogene TRBV3-2) combines with J gene TRBJ1-6; 7 nucleotides align to TRBD1. CDR3 size: 14 residues. After removal of 6 bases from V and 7 bases from J, the junction contained 6 bases not matched to a gene. Germline V gives CDR1 LGHDT, CDR2 YNNKEL (reference sequence).

The chain uses TRBV27 and TRBJ1-5; D not resolved. V was cut by 4 bases and J by 3 bases, with 19 bases left in between. Per germline, CDR1 MNHEY and CDR2 SMNVEV (reference sequence). This CDR3 comprises 17 residues. CDR3 sequence (DNA): TGTGCCAGCAGTTGGTCTCAGTCAGGCGGGGTCAATCAGCCCCAGCATTTT. Amino acid sequence: CASSWSQSGGVNQPQHF.

This clone has a handful of counts. The chain is built from TRBV7-9 and TRBJ1-2; 8 nucleotides line up with TRBD1. The V segment lost 6 bases and the J segment 3 bases; nucleotides outside the gene matches: 6. Germline V gene sequence: CDR1 SEHNR, CDR2 FQNEAQ (reference sequence). This CDR3 region has 14 residues. CDR3 sequence: CASSDTDRDYGYTF. The CDR3 DNA is TGTGCCAGCAGTGACACGGACAGGGACTATGGCTACACCTTC.

The chain carries TRBV11-2 and TRBJ2-7; 7 bases are a match to TRBD2. The CDR3 has 14 residues. J gave up 5 bases and V 5 bases, and 9 bases lay outside the gene matches. CDR1 SGHAT and CDR2 FQNNGV come from the germline V gene. The CDR3 is CASSPRTSEDEQYF. The CDR3, as DNA: TGTGCCAGCAGCCCAAGGACTAGTGAGGACGAGCAGTACTTC.

This clone was seen a handful of times. The CDR3 loop is CASSALSLAGPWYEQFF. The CDR3 coding sequence is TGTGCCAGCAGTGCCCTATCACTAGCGGGGCCATGGTATGAGCAGTTCTTC. The V call is TRBV6-1, the J call TRBJ2-1; 10 bases line up with TRBD2. The V and J ends lost 4 bases and 8 bases, in that order; junction bases with no gene match: 14. The CDR3 extends over 17 amino acids. Per germline, CDR1 MNHNS and CDR2 SASEGT.